This entry lists 16 T cell receptor beta chains sequenced from one sample in a study of tumor-infiltrating lymphocytes in primary liver carcinoma. Using a constant-region primer together with ProtoScript II reverse transcriptase, TCR beta cDNA was made from roughly 520 ng of total RNA. Amplification in three nested multiplex PCR rounds with slightly modified ARM-PCR gave rise to TCR beta libraries. It was with TRBV1-TRBV30 forward primers and a C-beta reverse primer that the first two PCR rounds were run, at 10 cycles each. TCRdb called the multiplex PCR reads again in MiXCR, with one record for every CDR3 protein. The top ten hold around 25% of the sample, which has approximately 88,000 distinct CDR3 sequences, about 73% seen once. The tissue used was unsorted bulk material of roughly 17-31 mg. RNA and DNA were co-extracted from it with the AllPrep DNA/RNA mini kit. Material for sequencing was tumor-adjacent normal liver tissue. These receptors were obtained from a man in his forties with primary liver carcinoma and hepatitis B virus infection.

This rearrangement joins TRBV11-2 to TRBJ2-7; 7 bases are shared with TRBD2. J gave up 3 bases and V 9 bases, and 14 bases lay outside the gene matches. The CDR3 consists of 15 residues. In germline, CDR1 is SGHAT, CDR2 FQNNGV. In DNA form, the CDR3 reads TGTGCCAGGAGCCTCGGCGGGACTATACTCTACGAGCAGTACTTC. As protein: CARSLGGTILYEQYF. Variable domain in full (rest from reference TRBV11-2 and TRBJ2-7): EAGVAQSPRYKIIEKRQSVAFWCNPISGHATLYWYQQILGQGPKLLIQFQNNGVVDDSQLPKDRFSAERLKGVDSTLKIQPAKLEDSAVYLCARSLGGTILYEQYFGPGTRLTVT.

In this sample, this clonotype turned up a few times. A much larger clone differs by one base, so this may be a read error. The V call is TRBV10-3, the J call TRBJ2-1; D is unresolved. Germline-derived CDR1 and CDR2 are ENHRY and SYGVKD. CDR3 size: 11 residues. The V gene lost 6 bases and the J gene lost 9 bases, with 9 bases spanning the gap. This CDR3 reads CAIRGNTEQFF. The CDR3 DNA reads TGTGCCATCAGAGGAAACACTGAGCAGTTCTTC.

For this clonotype: A much larger clonotype is one base distant, so this may be a read error. This likely comes from a read error, as the CDR3 has no conserved phenylalanine or tryptophan at its end. The chain is built from TRBV5-6 and TRBJ2-7; no clear D. The germline V gene has CDR1 SGHDT and CDR2 YYEEEE. V gave up 5 bases and J gave up 1 base, with 7 bases separating them. The CDR3 has 12 amino acids. The CDR3 sequence: CASSSYSYEQYS. The CDR3 DNA reads as TGTGCCAGCAGTTCATATTCCTACGAGCAGTACTCC.

The chain employs TRBV5-6 and TRBJ1-2; a weak D match, TRBD1 (5 bases). With 3 bases removed from V and 8 bases from J, the gap between germline ends came to 17 bases. CDR3 length: 14 amino acids. Germline CDR1 reads SGHDT; CDR2 reads YYEEEE. The CDR3 protein is CASSSGTFLRGYTF. The CDR3 bases are TGTGCCAGCAGCTCCGGGACGTTCCTTCGAGGCTACACCTTC.

This clonotype was counted at least ten times. The chain couples TRBV14 to TRBJ2-1, with TRBD1 as a possible D gene (6 bases). Germline V CDR1 and CDR2: SGHDN, FVKESK. V was clipped by 0 bases and J by 7 bases, with 10 bases between them. The CDR3 is 14 amino acids. The CDR3 region is CASSQEEGVNEQFF. The CDR3 DNA is TGTGCCAGCAGCCAAGAAGAGGGGGTAAATGAGCAGTTCTTC.

In regard to this clonotype: One end of the junction does not line up with germline, which may come from a read error. The chain is built from TRBV19 and TRBJ1-1, with D tentatively TRBD1 (5 bases). This CDR3 contains 12 residues. Germline loops: CDR1 LNHDA, CDR2 SQIVND (reference sequence). As DNA, the CDR3 is TGTGCCACTAGTATTGGGGGCACTGAAGCTTTCTTT. Translated: CATSIGGTEAFF.

With regard to this clonotype: It is likely a read error, because the conserved phenylalanine at the end of the CDR3 is missing. For the CDR3, the DNA is TGTGCCAGCAGCTTGGGCAAAGCGACCGTCCTTCGAGAGCAGTACTTG. It yields the protein CASSLGKATVLREQYL. The chain has TRBV11-2 and TRBJ2-7; D is undetermined. Germline V lookup: CDR1 SGHAT, CDR2 FQNNGV. The CDR3 loop spans 16 amino acids. Trimming cost V 3 bases and J 7 bases, with 22 bases left between them.

The J gene is TRBJ2-1, the V gene TRBV11-2; D gene ambiguous. V lost 5 bases and J lost 10, with 15 bases in between. The length of the CDR3 is 13 residues. Germline-derived CDR1 and CDR2 are SGHAT and FQNNGV. The CDR3 sequence is CASSLLGLQEQFF. CDR3 nucleotides: TGTGCCAGCAGCCTACTCGGCTTGCAAGAGCAGTTCTTC.

The rearrangement joins TRBV11-1 to TRBJ2-1, with TRBD2 matching over 15 bases. This CDR3 is built from 17 residues. The ends lost 9 bases at V and 9 bases at J; junction bases unmatched: 15. The V gene's germline CDR1 is SGHAT and CDR2 FQDESV (reference sequence). The CDR3: CASSLGLAGGVDIEQFF. The DNA for the CDR3 is TGTGCCAGTAGCCTGGGACTAGCGGGAGGAGTCGACATTGAGCAGTTCTTC.

The CDR3 bases are TGTGCCAGCAGTCCCAATCTGGGACAGGCGAACACCGGGGAGCTGTTTTTT. It translates to CASSPNLGQANTGELFF. The rearrangement links TRBV11-2 to TRBJ2-2; TRBD1 aligns across 8 bases. The CDR3 loop spans 17 amino acids. J gave up 0 bases and V 6 bases, and 9 bases lay outside the gene matches. Germline V gene sequence: CDR1 SGHAT, CDR2 FQNNGV.

This chain connects TRBV11-1 to TRBJ2-7; unclear D gene. The V end was cut by 5 bases, the J end by 12 bases, with 23 bases between. Germline V gives CDR1 SGHAT, CDR2 FQDESV (reference sequence). The CDR3 spans 14 residues. The chain's CDR3 is CASSPSPGSYELYF. The CDR3 DNA follows: TGTGCCAGCAGCCCCTCCCCGGGTTCTTACGAACTGTACTTC. The variable domain in full, completed from reference TRBV11-1 and TRBJ2-7, reads EAEVAQSPRYKITEKSQAVAFWCDPISGHATLYWYRQILGQGPELLVQFQDESVVDDSQLPKDRFSAERLKGVDSTLKIQPAELGDSAMYLCASSPSPGSYELYFGPGTRLTVT.

This chain uses TRBV28 with TRBJ1-6; D remains unclear. The germline CDR1 and CDR2 sequences are MDHEN and SYDVKM. V shed 8 bases and J shed 8 bases, with 13 bases lying between them. The length of the CDR3 is 13 residues. CDR3 region: CASGGPRHSPLHF. CDR3 DNA sequence: TGTGCCAGCGGAGGGCCTCGCCATTCACCCCTCCACTTT.

The chain links TRBV12-3 or TRBV12-4 to TRBJ1-1; D is possibly TRBD1 (5 bases). The germline V and J ends were trimmed by 7 bases and 4 bases, with 10 bases remaining between them. The CDR3 totals 12 residues. CDR3 coding DNA: TGTGCCAGCAATGCAGGGAGCACTGAAGCTTTCTTT. It yields the protein CASNAGSTEAFF.

Comments on this clonotype: At one boundary the junction diverges from the germline segment, which might be a read error. The chain links TRBV6-2 or TRBV6-3 to TRBJ2-3; weak D call: TRBD2 (5 bases). Looked up from germline, CDR1 is MNHEY and CDR2 is SVGEGT. CDR3 length: 12 amino acids. CDR3 nucleotides: TGTGCCAGCAGTACAATGGGGAGTGACCAGTGTTTT. As protein: CASSTMGSDQCF.

This clonotype was observed a handful of times. The rearrangement uses TRBV5-6 and TRBJ2-7; TRBD2 agrees at 7 bases. V shed 2 bases and J 0 bases; nucleotides not matched to a gene: 5. Germline V gives CDR1 SGHDT, CDR2 YYEEEE. CDR3 size: 15 residues. CDR3 sequence reads: CASSFLAESSYEQYF. CDR3 DNA: TGTGCCAGCAGCTTTCTAGCGGAAAGCTCCTACGAGCAGTACTTC.

The chain carries TRBV11-2 and TRBJ2-5; 9 nucleotides align to TRBD2. The CDR3 loop spans 16 amino acids. V shed 5 bases and J 4 bases; nucleotides not matched to a gene: 11. Germline CDR1 reads SGHAT; CDR2 reads FQNNGV. The CDR3 nucleotides are TGTGCCAGCAGCCACCGACTAGCGGACTTCCGAGAGACCCAGTACTTC. This translates into CASSHRLADFRETQYF. The full variable domain, rest sourced from reference TRBV11-2 and TRBJ2-5, is EAGVAQSPRYKIIEKRQSVAFWCNPISGHATLYWYQQILGQGPKLLIQFQNNGVVDDSQLPKDRFSAERLKGVDSTLKIQPAKLEDSAVYLCASSHRLADFRETQYFGPGTRLLVL.